This entry lists 27 T cell receptor beta chains sequenced from one sample in a study of T cells after yellow fever vaccination. From the 5' RACE reads, TCRdb called clonotypes with MiXCR, one entry per CDR3 protein. Of around 350,000 distinct CDR3 sequences listed, roughly 10% are singletons. Source: PBMCs, taken on the day of the first yellow fever vaccination. The receptors were sampled from a man younger than 35 who received the YFV17D yellow fever vaccine.

This clonotype was seen only a few times. This sequence joins TRBV29-1 and TRBJ2-3; D may be TRBD1 (6 bases). The V gene lost 5 bases and the J gene lost 2 bases, with 14 bases spanning the gap. Germline lookup yields CDR1 SQVTM and CDR2 ANQGSEA. The CDR3 runs to 14 residues. For the CDR3, the DNA is TGCAGCGTTCGTCCAGGGGTAAACACAGATACGCAGTATTTT. Residues: CSVRPGVNTDTQYF.

This clonotype was observed at least ten times. The chain joins TRBV6-2 or TRBV6-3 to TRBJ1-2, with D perhaps TRBD1 (5 bases). The CDR3 is made up of 15 amino acids. The V end was cut by 5 bases, the J end by 2 bases, with 15 bases between. CDR1 MNHEY and CDR2 SVGEGT come from the germline V gene. The CDR3 loop reads CASSLGSGLNYGYTF. CDR3 bases: TGTGCCAGCAGTCTCGGGTCGGGACTAAACTATGGCTACACCTTC.

This chain joins TRBV5-5 and TRBJ2-7; D might be TRBD1 or TRBD2, each matching 6 bases. Trimming took off 3 bases at V and 3 bases at J, with 13 bases between the two ends. The CDR3 loop spans 14 amino acids. Germline V lookup: CDR1 SGHKS, CDR2 YYEKEE (reference sequence). CDR3 sequence: CASSSPGAVYEQYF. The CDR3 DNA reads as TGTGCCAGCAGCTCTCCGGGGGCAGTCTACGAGCAGTACTTC.

This sequence joins TRBV11-2 and TRBJ2-3; D possibly uses TRBD1 or TRBD2 (5 bases each). Germline CDR1 reads SGHAT; CDR2 reads FQNNGV. V lost 3 bases to trimming and J lost 5 bases, with 12 bases between them. This CDR3 comprises 14 residues. CDR3 protein: CASSFEGAGDTQYF. DNA of the CDR3: TGTGCCAGCAGCTTCGAAGGGGCGGGAGATACGCAGTATTTT.

The chain couples TRBV19 to TRBJ2-2; 8 bases align to TRBD1. V shed 5 bases, J shed 4 bases, and the junction held 6 bases outside the gene matches. The germline V gene has CDR1 LNHDA and CDR2 SQIVND (reference sequence). This CDR3 is 15 amino acids long. The DNA for the CDR3 is TGTGCCAGTAGTCCGGGCAGGGGGCCCACCGGGGAGCTGTTTTTT. It specifies CASSPGRGPTGELFF.

This clonotype was seen more than once but under ten times. This may come from a read error, since a much larger clone is one base off. The V call is TRBV7-9, the J call TRBJ2-3; D is unclear. The germline CDR1 and CDR2 sequences are SEHNR and FQNEAQ (reference sequence). CDR3 length: 13 amino acids. The V gene lost 6 bases and the J gene lost 2 bases, with 9 bases spanning the gap. The CDR3 region has the DNA TGTGCCAGCAGGTCACGGGTCACAGATACGCAGTATTTT. This gives the protein CASRSRVTDTQYF.

The table lists this clonotype with a few counts. The CDR3 sequence is CSAVDTGHGAYEQYV. The CDR3 coding sequence is TGCAGTGCTGTCGATACAGGGCACGGCGCCTACGAGCAGTACGTC. The gene calls are TRBV20-1 and TRBJ2-7; perhaps TRBD1 as D (6 bases). Germline V lookup: CDR1 DFQATT, CDR2 SNEGSKA (reference sequence). The CDR3 runs 15 residues. The V gene lost 5 bases and the J gene lost 2 bases, with 19 bases spanning the gap.

This clonotype was seen many times. J is TRBJ1-5 and V is TRBV6-1, with D perhaps matching TRBD1 (6 bases). Trimming removed 4 bases at V and 1 base at J, with 17 bases between. Germline V gene data show CDR1 as MNHNS and CDR2 as SASEGT. The CDR3 totals 17 residues. Written as DNA, the CDR3 is TGTGCCAGCAGTGCAACAGGGTTAGTGGTGAGCAATCAGCCCCAGCATTTT. This encodes CASSATGLVVSNQPQHF.

This clonotype has only a few counts. The genes are TRBV6-1 and TRBJ1-2; tentatively, D is TRBD1 (5 bases). The CDR3 length is 13 residues. The germline CDR1 and CDR2 sequences are MNHNS and SASEGT. Trimming removed 1 base at V and 8 bases at J, with 11 bases between. The CDR3 loop is CASSEEGPGGYTF. The CDR3 DNA reads TGTGCCAGCAGTGAAGAGGGGCCGGGGGGCTACACCTTC.

This clonotype was picked up a small number of times. The chain joins TRBV6-1 to TRBJ1-2; D is possibly TRBD1 (6 bases). This CDR3 has 14 residues. With 3 bases removed from V and 4 bases from J, the gap between germline ends came to 12 bases. CDR1 is MNHNS and CDR2 is SASEGT in the germline V gene. The CDR3 loop reads CASSDRTAFYGYTF. The CDR3 DNA follows: TGTGCCAGCAGTGACCGGACAGCTTTCTATGGCTACACCTTC.

This clonotype was found a few times. The CDR3 protein is CASHQPQHF. CDR3 in DNA: TGTGCCAGCCATCAGCCCCAGCATTTT. The chain combines TRBV9 with TRBJ1-5, with unresolved D. The CDR3 is 9 amino acids. The ends were cut back, 7 bases at V and 5 bases at J, with 1 base in the middle. Germline V gene sequence: CDR1 SGDLS, CDR2 YYNGEE.

The chain has TRBV15 and TRBJ2-3; 14 bases agree with TRBD2. Germline CDR1 and CDR2: LNHNV and YYDKDF (reference sequence). The CDR3 totals 20 residues. V lost 1 base to trimming and J lost 0 bases; unmatched junction nucleotides: 9. CDR3: CATSRGTSGGPFSSTDTQYF. DNA for the CDR3: TGTGCCACCAGCAGAGGGACTAGCGGGGGGCCATTCTCTAGCACAGATACGCAGTATTTT. Full variable domain (outside the CDR3, taken from reference TRBV15 and TRBJ2-3): DAMVIQNPRYQVTQFGKPVTLSCSQTLNHNVMYWYQQKSSQAPKLLFHYYDKDFNNEADTPDNFQSRRPNTSFCFLDIRSPGLGDTAMYLCATSRGTSGGPFSSTDTQYFGPGTRLTVL.

The rearrangement joins TRBV7-8 to TRBJ1-1; 8 positions agree with TRBD1. The V and J ends lost 6 bases and 2 bases, in that order; junction bases with no gene match: 14. Germline loops: CDR1 SGHVS, CDR2 FQNEAQ. This CDR3 has 17 amino acids. The CDR3 loop is CASSSFGQGSSNTEAFF. The CDR3 DNA follows: TGTGCCAGCAGTTCATTCGGACAGGGCTCTTCTAACACTGAAGCTTTCTTT. The whole variable domain, filled in from reference TRBV7-8 and TRBJ1-1, reads GAGVSQSPRYKVAKRGQDVALRCDPISGHVSLFWYQQALGQGPEFLTYFQNEAQLDKSGLPSDRFFAERPEGSVSTLKIQRTQQEDSAVYLCASSSFGQGSSNTEAFFGQGTRLTVV.

CDR3 region: CASSEWGAPNTGELFF. The DNA of the CDR3 is TGTGCCAGCAGTGAATGGGGGGCACCCAACACCGGGGAGCTGTTTTTT. The genes are TRBV25-1 and TRBJ2-2, with D possibly being TRBD1 or TRBD2 (6 bases each). From germline, CDR1 is MGHDK and CDR2 SYGVNS. The CDR3 covers 16 residues. Trimming took 1 base from V and 2 from J, leaving 11 bases between them.

This clonotype was found a few times. The rearrangement joins TRBV11-1 to TRBJ1-6, with D possibly being TRBD1 (5 bases). Germline values: CDR1 SGHAT, CDR2 FQDESV (reference sequence). The V end was cut by 2 bases, the J end by 9 bases, with 11 bases between. This CDR3 has 14 residues. The CDR3 loop is CASSLRAGSSPLHF. In DNA, the CDR3 is TGTGCCAGCAGCTTAAGGGCAGGGAGTTCACCCCTCCACTTT.

This chain links TRBV11-2 with TRBJ2-2, with TRBD2 matching 9 bases. Germline CDR1 is SGHAT and CDR2 is FQNNGV. The CDR3 is 17 residues long. V trimming: 0 bases; J trimming: 5 bases; junction bases outside the gene matches: 7. CDR3 sequence: CASSLEAGLAGTGELFF. Written as DNA, the CDR3 is TGTGCCAGCAGCTTAGAGGCCGGGCTAGCGGGGACCGGGGAGCTGTTTTTT.

V and J are TRBV5-4 and TRBJ2-6; possible D gene TRBD1, 6 bases. V lost 1 base, J lost 0 bases, and 11 bases lay in between. Germline V gene data show CDR1 as SGHNT and CDR2 as YYREEE (reference sequence). The CDR3 has 17 amino acids. DNA for the CDR3: TGTGCCAGCAGCTTGTGGGACACCGACTCTGGGGCCAACGTCCTGACTTTC. This codes for CASSLWDTDSGANVLTF.

This clonotype has a handful of counts. CDR3 nucleotides: TGCGCCAGCAGCCAAGGGAACGCGGGTGTAACCGGGGAGCTGTTTTTT. Protein sequence: CASSQGNAGVTGELFF. The chain joins TRBV4-3 to TRBJ2-2, with D possibly being TRBD2 (5 bases). The CDR3 contains 16 residues. Trimming took 1 base from V and 5 from J, leaving 14 bases between them. Germline lookup yields CDR1 LGHNA and CDR2 YSLEER.

This clonotype was counted once. The chain joins TRBV5-5 to TRBJ2-3; D perhaps matches TRBD2 (7 bases). V gave up 9 bases and J gave up 1 base, with 15 bases separating them. The CDR3 length is 14 residues. Looked up from germline, CDR1 is SGHKS and CDR2 is YYEKEE (reference sequence). The DNA of the CDR3 is TGTGCCATGAGCTCCGGGGGGCGCACAGATACGCAGTATTTT. Amino acids: CAMSSGGRTDTQYF.

This clonotype was seen a few times. The chain has TRBV20-1 and TRBJ2-5; tentatively, D is TRBD1 or TRBD2 (6 bases each). Germline V CDR1 and CDR2: DFQATT, SNEGSKA (reference sequence). The CDR3 totals 14 residues. V was shortened by 5 bases and J by 1 base, with 14 bases between the two germline ends. CDR3 protein: CSAPFGGPQETQYF. Written as DNA, the CDR3 is TGCAGTGCTCCCTTCGGGGGCCCCCAAGAGACCCAGTACTTC.

The chain uses TRBV4-2 and TRBJ2-1, with TRBD1 matching 7 bases. Germline trimming cut 4 bases from V and 4 bases from J; bases unmatched to any gene: 13. CDR3 size: 17 residues. Germline assignment: CDR1 LGHNA and CDR2 YNFKEQ. For the CDR3, the DNA is TGTGCCAGCAGCCCTGGACCCGGACAGGTGATGTACAATGAGCAGTTCTTC. Protein product: CASSPGPGQVMYNEQFF.

The gene calls are TRBV5-7 and TRBJ1-1; D is undetermined. TRBV5-7 is annotated as an ORF whose role is uncertain. V lost 2 bases to trimming and J lost 2 bases, with 10 bases between them. The CDR3 is made up of 14 amino acids. The CDR3 bases are TGTGCCAGCAGCTTAGATCAGGCTAACACTGAAGCTTTCTTT. Translated: CASSLDQANTEAFF.

This clonotype has a count of ten or more. The rearrangement joins TRBV5-1 to TRBJ2-3, with TRBD2 matching over 8 bases. Per germline, CDR1 SGHRS and CDR2 YFSETQ. The CDR3 extends over 19 amino acids. The V gene end was trimmed by 1 base and the J gene end by 6 bases; junction bases not matched to a gene: 19. CDR3 sequence reads: CASSLRPKLGQAGVDTQYF. The CDR3 coding sequence is TGCGCCAGCAGCTTGCGGCCTAAGTTGGGACAAGCGGGGGTGGATACGCAGTATTTT.

This clonotype was seen repeatedly, ten times or more. The rearrangement joins TRBV7-9 to TRBJ1-5, with D unclear. This CDR3 spans 12 amino acids. CDR1 and CDR2 from the germline V gene are SEHNR and FQNEAQ (reference sequence). Between the trimmed V and J ends, which lost 3 bases and 6 bases, there was a span of 6 bases. This chain's CDR3 is CASSFPGQPQHF. The CDR3 bases are TGTGCCAGCAGCTTTCCCGGTCAGCCCCAGCATTTT.

This clonotype showed up just a few times. The V and J genes are TRBV28 and TRBJ2-7; 9 positions agree with TRBD1. J was trimmed by 7 bases and V by 8 bases; bases with no gene match: 15. The CDR3 has 15 amino acids. From germline, CDR1 is MDHEN and CDR2 SYDVKM. CDR3 DNA sequence: TGTGCCAGCGGACTACCGGGACAGGGTTTGAAAGAGCAGTACGTC. Amino acids: CASGLPGQGLKEQYV.

The chain has TRBV20-1 and TRBJ2-7; the D gene is possibly TRBD2 (5 bases). V dropped 6 bases and J dropped 2 bases, with 11 bases sitting between them. Germline V gene lookup returns CDR1 DFQATT and CDR2 SNEGSKA (reference sequence). The CDR3 spans 12 residues. The CDR3 spells CSASEDTYEQYF. CDR3 nucleotide sequence: TGCAGTGCCTCGGAGGATACCTACGAGCAGTACTTC.

CDR3 bases: TGTGCCAGCAGATCTACAGGGGTGCGGGATGGCTACACCTTC. As protein: CASRSTGVRDGYTF. The chain has TRBV6-1 and TRBJ1-2; 7 positions match TRBD1. Germline V lookup: CDR1 MNHNS, CDR2 SASEGT. CDR3 length equals 14 residues. The trim removed 6 bases at V and 6 bases at J, leaving 10 bases unmatched.